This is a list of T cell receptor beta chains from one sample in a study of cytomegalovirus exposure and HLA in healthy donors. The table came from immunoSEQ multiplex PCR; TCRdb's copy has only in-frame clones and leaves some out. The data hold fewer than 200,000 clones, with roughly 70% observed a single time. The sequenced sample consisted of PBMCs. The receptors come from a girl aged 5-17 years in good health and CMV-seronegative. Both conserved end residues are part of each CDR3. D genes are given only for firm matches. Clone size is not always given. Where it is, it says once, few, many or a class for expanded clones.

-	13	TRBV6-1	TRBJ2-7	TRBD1	CASSAGTEYEQYF	TGTGCCAGCAGTGCAGGGACAGAGTACGAGCAGTACTTC
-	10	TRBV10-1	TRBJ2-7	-	CASPFYEQYF	TGCGCCAGCCCTTTTTACGAGCAGTACTTC
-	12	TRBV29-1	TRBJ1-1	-	CSVDPGNTEAFF	TGCAGCGTTGACCCGGGGAACACTGAAGCTTTCTTT
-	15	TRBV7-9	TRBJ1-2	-	CASSLAGRRHLGYTF	TGTGCCAGCAGCTTAGCGGGGCGGCGGCACCTGGGCTACACCTTC
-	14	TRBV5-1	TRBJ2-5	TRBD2	CASSALAGVETQYF	TGCGCCAGCTCCGCACTAGCGGGGGTTGAGACCCAGTACTTC
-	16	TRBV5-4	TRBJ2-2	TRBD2	CASSLRLAGLTGELFF	TGTGCCAGCAGCTTGAGGCTAGCGGGGCTAACCGGGGAGCTGTTTTTT
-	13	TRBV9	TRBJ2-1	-	CASSVGGGGEQFF	TGTGCCAGCAGCGTAGGGGGGGGCGGTGAGCAGTTCTTC
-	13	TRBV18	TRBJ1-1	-	CASSEGMNTEAFF	TGTGCCAGCTCAGAGGGAATGAACACTGAAGCTTTCTTT
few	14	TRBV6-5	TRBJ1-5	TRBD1	CASSRTGSNQPQHF	TGTGCCAGCAGCCGGACAGGAAGCAATCAGCCCCAGCATTTT
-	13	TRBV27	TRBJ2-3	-	CASSLTQGDTQYF	TGTGCCAGCAGTTTGACGCAGGGAGATACGCAGTATTTT
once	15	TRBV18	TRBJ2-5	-	CASSLDGGIGETQYF	TGTGCCAGCTCACTAGACGGAGGGATTGGAGAGACCCAGTACTTC
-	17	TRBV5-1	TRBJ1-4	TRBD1	CASSTSGQPTTNEKLFF	TGCGCCAGCAGCACGTCGGGACAGCCAACAACTAATGAAAAACTGTTTTTT
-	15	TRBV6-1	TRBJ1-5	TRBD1	CASSEIGQGHQPQHF	TGTGCCAGCAGTGAAATTGGACAGGGGCATCAGCCCCAGCATTTT
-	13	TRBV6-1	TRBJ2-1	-	CASSEVGTYEQFF	TGTGCCAGCAGTGAGGTAGGGACATATGAGCAGTTCTTC
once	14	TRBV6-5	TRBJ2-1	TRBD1	CASSKGDSYNEQFF	TGTGCCAGCAGCAAAGGGGACAGCTACAATGAGCAGTTCTTC
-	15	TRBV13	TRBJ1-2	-	CASSSQLTWDYGYTF	TGTGCCAGCAGCTCCCAATTGACTTGGGACTATGGCTACACCTTC
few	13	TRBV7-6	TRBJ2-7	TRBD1	CASSPGQPYEQYF	TGTGCCAGCAGCCCGGGACAGCCCTACGAGCAGTACTTC
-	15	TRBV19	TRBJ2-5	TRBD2	CASSIGGGDAETQYF	TGTGCCAGTAGTATAGGGGGAGGGGACGCGGAGACCCAGTACTTC
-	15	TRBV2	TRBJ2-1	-	CASSGIETGTHEQFF	TGTGCCAGCAGTGGGATCGAGACAGGGACTCATGAGCAGTTCTTC
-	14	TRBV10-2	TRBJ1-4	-	CASTQTGSGEKLFF	TGCGCCAGCACCCAGACAGGCAGTGGTGAAAAACTGTTTTTT
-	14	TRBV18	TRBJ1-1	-	CASSPGRSATEAFF	TGTGCCAGCTCACCTGGGAGGTCCGCCACTGAAGCTTTCTTT
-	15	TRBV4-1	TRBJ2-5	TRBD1	CASSQGDRGRETQYF	TGCGCCAGCAGCCAAGGGGACAGGGGGAGAGAGACCCAGTACTTC
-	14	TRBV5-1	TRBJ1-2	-	CASSFDQGGDGYTF	TGCGCCAGCAGCTTTGATCAAGGGGGGGATGGCTACACCTTC
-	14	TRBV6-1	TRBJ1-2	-	CASSPGQSNYGYTF	TGTGCCAGCAGCCCCGGACAGTCTAACTATGGCTACACCTTC
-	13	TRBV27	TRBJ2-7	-	CASKDRNSYEQYF	TGTGCCAGCAAGGACAGAAACTCCTACGAGCAGTACTTC
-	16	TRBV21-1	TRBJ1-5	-	CASSKSSGEGYQPQHF	TGTGCCAGCAGCAAATCGTCGGGAGAGGGATATCAGCCCCAGCATTTT
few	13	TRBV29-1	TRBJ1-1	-	CSVLRDHTTEAFF	TGCAGCGTACTACGCGATCACACCACTGAAGCTTTCTTT
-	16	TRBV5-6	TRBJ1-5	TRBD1	CASSRTEDRDNQPQHF	TGTGCCAGCAGCCGAACTGAGGACAGGGACAATCAGCCCCAGCATTTT
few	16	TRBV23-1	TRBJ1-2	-	CASSQSEIKEDYGYTF	TGCGCCAGCAGTCAATCGGAAATCAAGGAGGACTATGGCTACACCTTC
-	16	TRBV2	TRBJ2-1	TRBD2	CASTGGVFSSYNEQFF	TGTGCCAGCACTGGGGGGGTCTTTAGCTCCTACAATGAGCAGTTCTTC
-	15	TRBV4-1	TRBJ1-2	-	CASSQVNSGNYGYTF	TGCGCCAGCAGCCAAGTGAATTCGGGTAACTATGGCTACACCTTC
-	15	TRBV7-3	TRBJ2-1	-	CASSPLVGSYNEQFF	TGTGCCAGCAGCCCGTTGGTCGGGTCCTACAATGAGCAGTTCTTC
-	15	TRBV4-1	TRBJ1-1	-	CASSQDGRGNTEAFF	TGCGCCAGCAGCCAAGACGGTAGGGGGAACACTGAAGCTTTCTTT
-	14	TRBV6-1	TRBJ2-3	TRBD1	CASSYLTGGKGQYF	TGTGCCAGCAGTTATCTGACAGGGGGCAAGGGACAGTATTTT
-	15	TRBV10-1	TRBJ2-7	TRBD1	CASSESSGTGLEQYF	TGCGCCAGCAGTGAGTCGTCCGGGACAGGGCTCGAGCAGTACTTC
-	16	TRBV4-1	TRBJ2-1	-	CASSQQDAVGYNEQFF	TGCGCCAGCAGCCAACAAGATGCGGTTGGCTACAATGAGCAGTTCTTC
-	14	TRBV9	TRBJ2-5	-	CASGPLATKREQYF	TGTGCCAGCGGACCCCTAGCGACGAAGAGGGAGCAGTACTTC
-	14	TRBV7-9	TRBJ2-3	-	CASSHRQLTDTQYF	TGTGCCAGCAGCCACCGACAGCTCACAGATACGCAGTATTTT
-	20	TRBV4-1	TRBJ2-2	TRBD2	CASSQDTNLWAGENTGELFF	TGCGCCAGCAGCCAAGATACAAATTTATGGGCGGGGGAAAACACCGGGGAGCTGTTTTTT
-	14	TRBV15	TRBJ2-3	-	CATSRDPPGDTQYF	TGTGCCACCAGCAGAGACCCGCCGGGAGATACGCAGTATTTT
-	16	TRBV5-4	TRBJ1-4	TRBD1	CASSARQGATNEKLFF	TGTGCCAGCAGCGCCCGACAGGGTGCAACTAATGAAAAACTGTTTTTT
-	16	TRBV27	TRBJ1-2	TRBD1	CASSPVPVRQGNGYTF	TGTGCCAGCAGTCCGGTCCCAGTACGACAGGGGAATGGCTACACCTTC